The 31 T cell receptor beta chains listed next were all sequenced from one sample in a study of PD-1 blockade in classical Hodgkin lymphoma. Clones were sequenced by immunoSEQ multiplex PCR, and TCRdb holds only the in-frame ones, with some missing. This table has over 20,000 clones, around 82% appearing once. Every patient had relapsed following autologous stem cell transplantation, and cohorts differed in brentuximab vedotin exposure. The specimen comprised peripheral blood mononuclear cells (PBMCs), sampled before the second cycle of nivolumab. All receptors come from a human donor with classical Hodgkin lymphoma.

V is TRBV29-1 and J is TRBJ2-2; D is perhaps TRBD1 (5 bases). V dropped 4 bases and J dropped 6 bases, with 15 bases sitting between them. The CDR3 spans 14 residues. Germline CDR1 is SQVTM and CDR2 is ANQGSEA. The CDR3 protein is CSVAIGRDAGELFF. DNA for the CDR3: TGCAGCGTTGCAATCGGCAGGGATGCCGGGGAGCTGTTTTTT.

The chain links TRBV25-1 to TRBJ2-3; D remains unclear. V was trimmed by 7 bases and J by 2 bases, leaving 10 bases between them. The CDR3 contains 13 residues. The germline V gene encodes CDR1 MGHDK and CDR2 SYGVNS. For the CDR3, the DNA is TGTGCCAGCAACCACAGAGACACAGATACGCAGTATTTT. Amino acid sequence: CASNHRDTDTQYF.

This chain joins TRBV6-6 and TRBJ1-5; 8 bases agree with TRBD1. This CDR3 comprises 13 residues. V was clipped by 5 bases and J by 8 bases; unmatched bases: 5. Germline-derived CDR1 and CDR2 are MNHNY and SVGAGI (reference sequence). The CDR3 is CASSETGAEPQHF. DNA for the CDR3: TGTGCCAGCAGTGAGACAGGGGCCGAGCCCCAGCATTTT.

The chain uses TRBV15 and TRBJ2-7; 9 bases line up with TRBD2. The germline gives CDR1 LNHNV, CDR2 YYDKDF (reference sequence). Germline trimming cut 0 bases from V and 1 base from J; bases unmatched to any gene: 10. This CDR3 contains 18 residues. The CDR3 reads CATSRDPPLAGASYEQYF. The CDR3, as DNA: TGTGCCACCAGCAGAGATCCCCCCTTAGCGGGAGCATCCTACGAGCAGTACTTC.

The V and J genes are TRBV19 and TRBJ1-1, with D maybe TRBD1 (6 bases). The CDR3 is made up of 13 amino acids. Germline V gene data show CDR1 as LNHDA and CDR2 as SQIVND (reference sequence). The V end was cut by 10 bases, the J end by 4 bases, with 16 bases between. In DNA, the CDR3 is TGTGCCACTCAAACAGGGAGAGGCACTGAAGCTTTCTTT. Its translation is CATQTGRGTEAFF.

This clone came up once. CDR3 amino acids: CASSSGTPNEQFF. In DNA form, the CDR3 reads TGCGCCAGTTCCTCCGGGACTCCGAACGAGCAGTTCTTC. The chain is built from TRBV5-1 and TRBJ2-1; TRBD2 might be the D (6 bases). This CDR3 has 13 residues. CDR1 and CDR2 (germline): SGHRS, YFSETQ. Between the trimmed V and J ends, which lost 8 bases and 10 bases, there was a span of 19 bases.

This clone was observed a single time. The CDR3 sequence: CASRRISGTGVYNEQFF. The CDR3 DNA reads as TGTGCCAGTAGGAGGATTTCCGGGACAGGGGTTTACAATGAGCAGTTCTTC. The genes are TRBV19 and TRBJ2-1, with 10 bases lining up with TRBD1. The germline CDR1 and CDR2 sequences are LNHDA and SQIVND (reference sequence). The CDR3 covers 17 residues. J was trimmed by 4 bases and V by 6 bases; bases with no gene match: 12.

The chain combines TRBV28 with TRBJ2-7; 13 nucleotides agree with TRBD2. CDR1 and CDR2 (germline): MDHEN, SYDVKM. CDR3 length: 15 residues. The trim removed 6 bases at V and 6 bases at J, leaving 8 bases unmatched. The chain's CDR3 is CASRLPGLAGTEQYF. CDR3 sequence (DNA): TGTGCCAGCAGACTACCGGGACTAGCGGGGACCGAGCAGTACTTC.

The rearrangement uses TRBV7-2 and TRBJ2-3; no clear D. This CDR3 is 11 amino acids long. The V end lost 5 bases, the J end lost 4 bases, and 4 bases lay between the germline ends. Germline CDR1 SGHTA, CDR2 FQGNSA. CDR3 sequence: CASSPADTQYF. The CDR3 nucleotides are TGTGCCAGCAGCCCGGCAGATACGCAGTATTTT.

CDR3: CASSLGQGTTIYF. In DNA, the CDR3 is TGTGCCAGCAGCTTGGGGCAAGGTACCACCATATATTTT. This sequence joins TRBV5-4 and TRBJ1-3; no firm D call. The germline V gene has CDR1 SGHNT and CDR2 YYREEE (reference sequence). This CDR3 comprises 13 residues. The germline V and J ends were trimmed by 0 bases and 9 bases, with 10 bases remaining between them.

The V and J genes are TRBV5-1 and TRBJ1-3; D not certain. V was clipped by 1 base and J by 4 bases, with 15 bases between them. Germline V gene lookup returns CDR1 SGHRS and CDR2 YFSETQ. CDR3 length: 16 residues. The CDR3 protein is CASSLSVVGSGNTIYF. The CDR3 DNA sequence: TGCGCCAGCAGCTTGAGCGTGGTAGGCTCAGGAAACACCATATATTTT.

This chain uses TRBV5-6 with TRBJ2-3, with TRBD1 matching 8 bases. V lost 4 bases and J lost 8; bases outside the gene matches: 12. Germline CDR1 is SGHDT and CDR2 is YYEEEE. This CDR3 has 15 amino acids. The CDR3 sequence: CASSPGQGEASTQYF. The CDR3 DNA is TGTGCCAGCAGCCCAGGACAGGGAGAGGCGAGTACGCAGTATTTT. The full variable domain, with the rest looked up from reference TRBV5-6 and TRBJ2-3, is DAGVTQSPTHLIKTRGQQVTLRCSPKSGHDTVSWYQQALGQGPQFIFQYYEEEERQRGNFPDRFSGHQFPNYSSELNVNALLLGDSALYLCASSPGQGEASTQYFGPGTRLTVL.

The rearrangement links TRBV5-1 to TRBJ1-1; D call uncertain. The V and J ends lost 0 bases and 1 base respectively, with 10 bases between them. The germline V gene encodes CDR1 SGHRS and CDR2 YFSETQ. The CDR3 consists of 15 residues. This CDR3 is CASSLAGFANTEAFF. CDR3 nucleotide sequence: TGCGCCAGCAGCTTGGCCGGGTTCGCGAACACTGAAGCTTTCTTT.

This clone was seen just once. V gene TRBV5-1 combines with J gene TRBJ2-3; TRBD2 matches 12 bases. CDR3 length equals 18 residues. Germline CDR1 is SGHRS and CDR2 is YFSETQ. The trim removed 0 bases at V and 1 base at J, leaving 6 bases unmatched. Written as DNA, the CDR3 is TGCGCCAGCAGCTTGGTGAGGACTAGCGGGACCGGCACAGATACGCAGTATTTT. Translated, it gives CASSLVRTSGTGTDTQYF.

This clone was recorded a few times. The chain has TRBV7-9 and TRBJ2-3; TRBD1 might be the D (6 bases). Germline V gene lookup returns CDR1 SEHNR and CDR2 FQNEAQ (reference sequence). V shed 1 base and J shed 2 bases, with 10 bases lying between them. The length of the CDR3 is 15 residues. The CDR3 reads CASSLDRVFTDTQYF. CDR3 nucleotides: TGTGCCAGCAGCTTAGACAGGGTATTCACAGATACGCAGTATTTT.

The CDR3 spells CASSPYSGRAWEYNEQFF. In nucleotides, the CDR3 is TGTGCCAGCTCACCCTATAGCGGGAGGGCCTGGGAGTACAATGAGCAGTTCTTC. The chain has TRBV18 and TRBJ2-1, with 11 bases fitting TRBD2. Germline V gene data show CDR1 as KGHSH and CDR2 as LQKENI. V lost 3 bases to trimming and J lost 4 bases; unmatched junction nucleotides: 11. This CDR3 comprises 18 residues.

The chain joins TRBV9 to TRBJ2-2, with no clear D. The germline gives CDR1 SGDLS, CDR2 YYNGEE. This CDR3 region has 15 residues. V was cut by 0 bases and J by 5 bases, with 11 bases left in between. CDR3 nucleotide sequence: TGTGCCAGCAGCGTAGCTACTCAAGGAACCGGGGAGCTGTTTTTT. This gives the protein CASSVATQGTGELFF.

The CDR3 spells CSVSQTDTQYF. The DNA for the CDR3 is TGCAGCGTTTCACAGACAGATACGCAGTATTTT. The V gene is TRBV29-1, the J gene TRBJ2-3; D is ambiguous. This CDR3 is 11 amino acids long. From germline, CDR1 is SQVTM and CDR2 ANQGSEA. The ends were cut back, 5 bases at V and 3 bases at J, with 6 bases in the middle.

This clone was found a few times. The V gene is TRBV5-1, the J gene TRBJ1-1; D is ambiguous. The CDR3 loop spans 12 amino acids. The germline V gene encodes CDR1 SGHRS and CDR2 YFSETQ. Trimming pared 0 bases from V and 4 bases from J, leaving 4 bases between. The CDR3 DNA reads TGCGCCAGCAGCTTGGGGTCCACTGAAGCTTTCTTT. It specifies CASSLGSTEAFF.

The rearrangement joins TRBV4-2 to TRBJ2-1; 10 bases map to TRBD2. The CDR3 extends over 18 amino acids. The ends lost 1 base at V and 3 bases at J; junction bases unmatched: 9. From germline, CDR1 is LGHNA and CDR2 YNFKEQ. The chain's CDR3 is CASSQAGLAANIYNEQFF. The CDR3 bases are TGTGCCAGCAGCCAAGCCGGACTAGCGGCCAATATCTACAATGAGCAGTTCTTC.

The CDR3 DNA follows: TGTGCCAGCAGTTACGGACAGGGGTACGAGCAGTACTTC. This encodes CASSYGQGYEQYF. The chain employs TRBV27 and TRBJ2-7, with 9 bases fitting TRBD1. Germline lookup yields CDR1 MNHEY and CDR2 SMNVEV (reference sequence). This CDR3 region has 13 residues. V gave up 4 bases and J gave up 4 bases; unmatched junction bases: 2.

J is TRBJ1-3 and V is TRBV28; the D gene is possibly TRBD1 (5 bases). V lost 7 bases and J lost 0, with 10 bases in between. The CDR3 sequence is 14 residues long. CDR1 is MDHEN, CDR2 SYDVKM, per germline. Here the CDR3 reads CASTWGGSGNTIYF. The CDR3 region has the DNA TGTGCCAGCACTTGGGGGGGCTCTGGAAACACCATATATTTT.

The chain has TRBV10-2 and TRBJ2-5, with D possibly being TRBD1 (6 bases). In germline, CDR1 is WSHSY, CDR2 SAAADI. There are 15 residues in the CDR3. Trimming shortened V by 0 bases and J by 6 bases, and 14 bases separated the two germline ends. The CDR3 sequence is CASSESVWTEKTQYF. The CDR3 DNA reads TGCGCCAGCAGTGAGTCGGTTTGGACAGAGAAGACCCAGTACTTC.

This clone came up once. The V and J genes are TRBV11-2 and TRBJ2-7; 11 nucleotides align to TRBD2. This CDR3 has 16 residues. The germline V gene encodes CDR1 SGHAT and CDR2 FQNNGV. V shed 1 base, J shed 4 bases, and the junction held 6 bases outside the gene matches. CDR3 residues: CASSLATSGIRYEQYF. The DNA of the CDR3 is TGTGCCAGCAGCTTAGCGACTAGCGGGATAAGGTACGAGCAGTACTTC.

The chain joins TRBV9 to TRBJ2-2; 10 bases are a match to TRBD2. Germline trimming cut 1 base from V and 1 base from J; bases unmatched to any gene: 4. CDR1 and CDR2 from the germline V gene are SGDLS and YYNGEE. This CDR3 has 17 amino acids. The chain's CDR3 is CASSVRPSGRNTGELFF. CDR3 coding DNA: TGTGCCAGCAGCGTAAGGCCTAGCGGGAGGAACACCGGGGAGCTGTTTTTT.

The chain combines TRBV7-9 with TRBJ2-2, with D unresolved. CDR1 SEHNR and CDR2 FQNEAQ come from the germline V gene (reference sequence). Deletions cut 6 bases from V and 5 bases from J, with 10 bases between. The CDR3 loop spans 13 amino acids. The CDR3 coding sequence is TGTGCCAGCAGTCAGTTGGGGACCGGGGAGCTGTTTTTT. It encodes CASSQLGTGELFF.

The genes are TRBV4-1 and TRBJ2-3; D perhaps matches TRBD2 (5 bases). CDR1 is MGHRA and CDR2 is YSYEKL in the germline V gene. The V end lost 0 bases, the J end lost 5 bases, and 12 bases lay between the germline ends. The CDR3 covers 15 residues. The CDR3 region has the DNA TGCGCCAGCAGCCAAGACGACATTCGGGGAGATACGCAGTATTTT. Translation gives CASSQDDIRGDTQYF.

This sequence joins TRBV6-6 and TRBJ1-5, with a tentative D call TRBD1 (6 bases). This CDR3 contains 14 residues. V was cut by 4 bases and J by 4 bases, with 11 bases left in between. Germline V gene data show CDR1 as MNHNY and CDR2 as SVGAGI (reference sequence). CDR3 in amino acids: CASSSGQKNQPQHF. CDR3 sequence (DNA): TGTGCCAGCAGTTCCGGACAGAAGAATCAGCCCCAGCATTTT.

V usage is TRBV6-1 and J usage is TRBJ2-7, with D perhaps matching TRBD1 (5 bases). V lost 5 bases and J lost 0, with 8 bases in between. The CDR3 is 13 amino acids. Germline loops: CDR1 MNHNS, CDR2 SASEGT. The CDR3 nucleotides are TGTGCCAGCAGTAGTACAGGCTCCTACGAGCAGTACTTC. It codes for CASSSTGSYEQYF.

The CDR3, as DNA: TGTGCCAGCAGTGTTCACAGGGCTGTGGGCAATCAGCCCCAGCATTTT. Translating it yields CASSVHRAVGNQPQHF. V usage is TRBV28 and J usage is TRBJ1-5, with a tentative D call TRBD1 (6 bases). The CDR3 has 16 residues. The germline gives CDR1 MDHEN, CDR2 SYDVKM. The V end was cut by 5 bases, the J end by 2 bases, with 16 bases between.

The chain links TRBV18 to TRBJ1-5; D remains unclear. Germline CDR1 reads KGHSH; CDR2 reads LQKENI. This CDR3 comprises 16 residues. Trimming removed 0 bases at V and 6 bases at J, with 15 bases between. This chain's CDR3 is CASSPPGQDRSQPQHF. The CDR3 region has the DNA TGTGCCAGCTCACCACCGGGTCAGGACCGCAGTCAGCCCCAGCATTTT.